The 21 T cell receptor beta chains below were found in one sample sequenced in a study of blood T cell repertoires in COVID-19. Libraries were prepared by immunoSEQ multiplex PCR; TCRdb keeps only in-frame clonotypes and omits some of them. The sample includes fewer than 300,000 clones, 80% to 95% seen only once; the top ten take around 1.1%. The material sequenced was PBMCs or T cells enriched from blood (not recorded which). All receptors derive from a woman in her twenties or thirties who had recovered from COVID-19.

As to this clone: Within the sample, other DNA sequences also encode this same CDR3. This rearrangement joins TRBV6-5 to TRBJ1-2; D gene ambiguous. The CDR3 has 14 residues. Trimming removed 2 bases at V and 0 bases at J, with 7 bases between. CDR1 is MNHEY, CDR2 SVGAGI, per germline. CDR3 sequence reads: CASSYSTANYGYTF. CDR3 coding DNA: TGTGCCAGCAGTTACAGTACAGCTAACTATGGCTACACCTTC.

V and J are TRBV7-2 and TRBJ2-2; 10 nucleotides match TRBD1. The CDR3 has 17 residues. Trimming took 2 bases from V and 1 from J; bases not matched to a gene: 4. Germline V gene sequence: CDR1 SGHTA, CDR2 FQGNSA. CDR3 DNA sequence: TGTGCCAGCAGCTTATGGACAGGGGGAGGGAACACCGGGGAGCTGTTTTTT. Amino acids: CASSLWTGGGNTGELFF.

V usage is TRBV5-6 and J usage is TRBJ2-7; D might be TRBD2 (6 bases). This CDR3 contains 15 residues. CDR1 is SGHDT and CDR2 is YYEEEE in the germline V gene. Trimming pared 2 bases from V and 0 bases from J, leaving 12 bases between. The CDR3 DNA reads as TGTGCCAGCAGCTTACAGCGGGTGTTCTCCTACGAGCAGTACTTC. It specifies CASSLQRVFSYEQYF.

This sequence joins TRBV2 and TRBJ1-1, with a weak D call TRBD1 (6 bases). Germline V gives CDR1 SNHLY, CDR2 FYNNEI. V lost 2 bases and J 4 bases, leaving 20 bases between the germline ends. CDR3 length: 17 residues. Here the CDR3 DNA reads TGTGCCAGCAGTGAAAGTGGGGGCGCGGGTACAGCCACTGAAGCTTTCTTT. Its protein is CASSESGGAGTATEAFF.

This clone was seen only a few times. The chain employs TRBV3-1 (or the pseudogene TRBV3-2) and TRBJ2-4; D might be TRBD2 (6 bases). Germline-derived CDR1 and CDR2 are LGHDT and YNNKEL (reference sequence). The CDR3 consists of 13 residues. V shed 3 bases and J shed 7 bases, with 10 bases lying between them. The CDR3 loop is CASSQLSGNIQYF. Written as DNA, the CDR3 is TGTGCCAGCAGCCAGTTGAGCGGGAACATTCAGTACTTC.

The rearrangement uses TRBV7-3 and TRBJ2-5, with 8 nucleotides matching TRBD1. Trimming removed 4 bases from V and 2 bases from J; junction bases left unmatched: 3. Germline CDR1 reads SGHTA; CDR2 reads FQGTGA. The CDR3 covers 14 residues. CDR3 DNA sequence: TGTGCCAGCAGCTCACAGGGGGGACAAGAGACCCAGTACTTC. Protein product: CASSSQGGQETQYF.

The chain recombines TRBV19 with TRBJ1-5; 11 bases align to TRBD1. Trimming at V came to 9 bases and at J to 5 bases, leaving 12 bases not matched to a gene. The CDR3 is 16 residues long. Per the germline V gene, CDR1 is LNHDA and CDR2 is SQIVND (reference sequence). This CDR3 reads CASTHKGTGGDQPQHF. The CDR3 DNA is TGTGCCAGCACCCACAAGGGGACAGGGGGGGATCAGCCCCAGCATTTT.

V usage is TRBV19 and J usage is TRBJ1-4; 7 nucleotides agree with TRBD1. Germline lookup yields CDR1 LNHDA and CDR2 SQIVND (reference sequence). The ends lost 9 bases at V and 0 bases at J; junction bases unmatched: 10. The CDR3 sequence is 16 residues long. The CDR3 nucleotides are TGTGCCAGCTCCTGGGGACAGCCTACAACTAATGAAAAACTGTTTTTT. Protein product: CASSWGQPTTNEKLFF.

This sequence joins TRBV5-1 and TRBJ1-2; 8 positions match TRBD1. The J segment lost 8 bases and the V segment lost 4 bases, leaving 4 bases of the junction unmatched. Germline-derived CDR1 and CDR2 are SGHRS and YFSETQ. The CDR3 contains 12 residues. CDR3 coding DNA: TGCGCCAGCAGCACGGACAGGGACGGCTACACCTTC. Protein product: CASSTDRDGYTF.

This chain links TRBV7-2 with TRBJ2-3, with TRBD2 matching over 7 bases. The germline CDR1 and CDR2 sequences are SGHTA and FQGNSA. V gave up 0 bases and J gave up 0 bases; unmatched junction bases: 3. The CDR3 spans 16 residues. The CDR3 sequence: CASSLAMRGSTDTQYF. The CDR3 DNA follows: TGTGCCAGCAGCTTAGCGATGCGGGGGAGCACAGATACGCAGTATTTT.

The V and J genes are TRBV10-3 and TRBJ2-5; TRBD2 aligns across 12 bases. The CDR3 loop spans 17 amino acids. Germline V gene lookup returns CDR1 ENHRY and CDR2 SYGVKD. V lost 0 bases to trimming and J lost 2 bases; unmatched junction nucleotides: 4. The CDR3 region is CAISESTSGSFQETQYF. The CDR3 bases are TGTGCCATCAGTGAGTCGACTAGCGGGAGTTTTCAAGAGACCCAGTACTTC.

The gene calls are TRBV6-5 and TRBJ1-1; the D gene is possibly TRBD1 (5 bases). The germline CDR1 and CDR2 sequences are MNHEY and SVGAGI. There are 13 residues in the CDR3. Trimming took 6 bases from V and 6 from J, leaving 14 bases between them. CDR3 sequence (DNA): TGTGCCAGCAGCCGCCGGGACTTTTCTGAAGCTTTCTTT. It is translated as CASSRRDFSEAFF.

The chain has TRBV10-3 and TRBJ2-1, with unresolved D. V was cut by 3 bases and J by 0 bases, with 9 bases left in between. The V gene's germline CDR1 is ENHRY and CDR2 SYGVKD. This CDR3 is 15 amino acids long. The CDR3 sequence is CAISERRSSYNEQFF. The CDR3 DNA is TGTGCCATCAGTGAAAGGCGGAGCTCCTACAATGAGCAGTTCTTC.

This chain uses TRBV5-1 with TRBJ1-1; 9 nucleotides line up with TRBD1. CDR1 is SGHRS and CDR2 is YFSETQ in the germline V gene. This CDR3 comprises 14 residues. V trimming: 3 bases; J trimming: 6 bases; junction bases outside the gene matches: 6. CDR3 protein: CASSSQGALSEAFF. The CDR3 nucleotides read TGCGCCAGCAGCTCACAGGGGGCTCTGTCTGAAGCTTTCTTT.

This clone was seen only once. The V and J genes are TRBV14 and TRBJ1-1, with D possibly matching TRBD1 (6 bases). V was cut by 4 bases and J by 0 bases, with 12 bases left in between. Germline V gene sequence: CDR1 SGHDN, CDR2 FVKESK. This CDR3 is 15 amino acids long. The CDR3 region is CASSPNGQMNTEAFF. CDR3 nucleotide sequence: TGTGCCAGCAGCCCAAATGGACAGATGAACACTGAAGCTTTCTTT.

The chain has TRBV14 and TRBJ2-1, with D uncertain. This CDR3 has 14 residues. Germline CDR1 is SGHDN and CDR2 is FVKESK. V was trimmed by 8 bases and J by 3 bases, leaving 14 bases between them. The CDR3 nucleotides are TGTGCCAGCGGGCCTCTACAGATCTACAATGAGCAGTTCTTC. Translating gives CASGPLQIYNEQFF.

The chain recombines TRBV10-3 with TRBJ2-5; perhaps TRBD2 as D (5 bases). This CDR3 comprises 12 residues. CDR1 ENHRY and CDR2 SYGVKD come from the germline V gene. V lost 3 bases, J lost 5 bases, and 7 bases lay in between. CDR3: CAISDPGETQYF. The CDR3 DNA sequence: TGTGCCATCAGTGACCCGGGGGAGACCCAGTACTTC.

This clone occurred once. The rearrangement uses TRBV28 and TRBJ1-2, with D perhaps matching TRBD1 (6 bases). CDR3 size: 15 residues. Trimming left V 5 bases short and J 4 bases short, with 17 bases between. Germline loops: CDR1 MDHEN, CDR2 SYDVKM. CDR3 sequence reads: CASSTQTGPLYGYTF. The CDR3 DNA reads TGTGCCAGCAGTACACAGACAGGCCCCCTCTATGGCTACACCTTC.

This chain joins TRBV5-5 and TRBJ2-7; 14 nucleotides match TRBD2. The CDR3 is 17 residues long. Looked up from germline, CDR1 is SGHKS and CDR2 is YYEKEE (reference sequence). V shed 4 bases, J shed 0 bases, and the junction held 6 bases outside the gene matches. CDR3 DNA: TGTGCCAGCAGCCCGGGACTAGCGGGAGAACCCTCCTACGAGCAGTACTTC. It is translated as CASSPGLAGEPSYEQYF.

This chain uses TRBV7-9 with TRBJ2-1, with 12 bases matching TRBD2. The germline V gene encodes CDR1 SEHNR and CDR2 FQNEAQ (reference sequence). This CDR3 contains 15 residues. V was clipped by 5 bases and J by 2 bases; unmatched bases: 1. The CDR3 sequence: CASSPSGRAYNEQFF. In DNA, the CDR3 is TGTGCCAGCAGCCCTAGCGGGAGGGCCTACAATGAGCAGTTCTTC.

V usage is TRBV3-1 (or the pseudogene TRBV3-2) and J usage is TRBJ2-7, with D possibly being TRBD1 (5 bases). This CDR3 has 15 residues. The germline gives CDR1 LGHDT, CDR2 YNNKEL (reference sequence). The ends were cut back, 3 bases at V and 2 bases at J, with 14 bases in the middle. DNA for the CDR3: TGTGCCAGCAGCCACAAAACAGGAGAAACCTACGAGCAGTACTTC. Amino acids: CASSHKTGETYEQYF.